This T cell receptor beta chain was obtained from a study of T cells in Graves' hyperthyroidism and ophthalmopathy (dated by TCRdb to 2018 to 2020). Regarding the research as a whole: Peripheral blood was collected at initial diagnosis, before any treatment. TCR V-J signatures able to tell the groups apart were searched for in a discovery cohort of 100 patients, of whom more than 40 had Graves' ophthalmopathy and roughly 58 had stable Graves' hyperthyroidism. Prospective prediction of ophthalmopathy was tested in an independent validation cohort consisting of roughly 20 hyperthyroidism patients and 15 to 17 patients who later progressed to ophthalmopathy. For training and testing, the roughly 93 patients in the discovery cohort were randomly divided in a 7:3 ratio. In roughly six Graves' hyperthyroidism patients, the study also compared T-cell repertoires from thyroid tissue with T-cell repertoires from blood. After sampling, hyperthyroidism patients received methimazole starting at 30 mg daily, and ophthalmopathy patients received high-dose intravenous methylprednisolone. The paper describes TCR Vbeta CDR3 sequencing of around 130 peripheral blood samples, made up of 40 to 45 ophthalmopathy patients, 70 to 75 hyperthyroidism patients and 17 progressor patients.

This clonotype was recorded many times. Its antigen specificity is not known. One base away there is no much larger clone; base qualities are not given. Taken from the germline V gene (reference sequence), the CDR1 and CDR2 loops are GTSNPN and SVGIG. V drops 4 bases and J drops 3 bases, leaving 20 bases in between. From the cysteine through the phenylalanine, the CDR3 covers 16 amino acids. The CDR3 DNA has 48 bases and is translated from base 1. A patient counted as having stable Graves' hyperthyroidism if no progression to ophthalmopathy occurred over 18 months of follow-up. Hyperthyroidism patients were aged 18 to 65 years and newly diagnosed, with disease duration of less than 2 months. Exclusion was applied to patients with uncontrolled infections, other autoimmune diseases, pregnancy or lactation. Diagnoses were established on the basis of clinical symptoms, serum thyroxine and TRAb, thyroid ultrasound, and orbital computed tomography. PBMCs were separated from 7.5 to 10 ml of fresh peripheral blood using Ficoll-Paque density gradient centrifugation. Total RNA was extracted using Trizol reagent, and RNA quality was assessed on an Agilent 2100 Bioanalyzer.

On the study overall, not on this receptor specifically: Most expanded thyroid clonotypes (frequency above 0.001) were also detected in blood, suggesting blood repertoires may reflect thyroid immune responses. Sample size was not statistically predetermined, and investigators were not blinded to group allocation. In cross-validation, a model built on a 13 V-J signature told ophthalmopathy apart from stable hyperthyroidism with 85% to 90% sensitivity and around 83% specificity, and in testing the same model reached 80%/75%. In validation, progression to ophthalmopathy was predicted by the model with more than 65% sensitivity and 72.22% specificity, a median of roughly 6.4 months before onset.

The TCR beta CDR3 regions were amplified from the RNA transcripts. A first-round RT-PCR of the TCR CDR3 used the HTBI primer set with the Qiagen OneStep RT-PCR kit. Libraries were constructed in a second round of multiplex PCR, after which size selection and purification were performed. The libraries were sequenced on an Illumina HiSeq2000 using paired-end 100 bp reads. As for the authors' bioinformatics: SOAPnuke was used to process the raw data, with reads discarded if the reads contained adapters or uncalled bases, had a mean Phred below 15, or lacked an exact constant-primer or identifier match. High-quality paired reads were merged using COPE v1.2.5, and each unique nucleotide sequence was defined as a clonotype. Clonotypes were aligned to IMGT TRBV, TRBD and TRBJ reference segments using MiTCR v1.1. The analysis included only V-J combinations with a frequency above 0.0001, which together covered more than 99% of the repertoires. A TCS score was defined as the ratio between F50 (clonal expansion) and ExV (chaos), using BLOSUM62-based TCRdist between CDR3 peptides within each V-J. Welch's t-statistics and random forest reduced 500 to 550 V-J features to 13, which were used in a naive Bayes classifier (R e1071). The public sequencing data were trimmed at Q25 with fastp and processed into clonotypes with MiXCR by TCRdb, which kept only in-frame beta chains. Each CDR3 protein appears once, grouped with its most common genes and DNA. These V and J calls rely on TCRdb rather than the paper's analysis. Recorded for this sample are 300,000 to 350,000 distinct CDR3 sequences; around a sixth of them occurred a single time. The top ten hold less than 65% of the sample.

The receptor comes from a woman between 50 and 59 years old with Graves' hyperthyroidism. Sequenced sample: blood. The rearrangement combines TRBV30 with TRBJ2-3; the D gene is possibly TRBD1 or TRBD2, with 6 bases matching each. The CDR3 reads as follows: CAWNSGGGRLTDTQYF. The DNA sequence follows: TGTGCCTGGAACTCTGGAGGGGGTAGACTTACAGATACGCAGTATTTT.